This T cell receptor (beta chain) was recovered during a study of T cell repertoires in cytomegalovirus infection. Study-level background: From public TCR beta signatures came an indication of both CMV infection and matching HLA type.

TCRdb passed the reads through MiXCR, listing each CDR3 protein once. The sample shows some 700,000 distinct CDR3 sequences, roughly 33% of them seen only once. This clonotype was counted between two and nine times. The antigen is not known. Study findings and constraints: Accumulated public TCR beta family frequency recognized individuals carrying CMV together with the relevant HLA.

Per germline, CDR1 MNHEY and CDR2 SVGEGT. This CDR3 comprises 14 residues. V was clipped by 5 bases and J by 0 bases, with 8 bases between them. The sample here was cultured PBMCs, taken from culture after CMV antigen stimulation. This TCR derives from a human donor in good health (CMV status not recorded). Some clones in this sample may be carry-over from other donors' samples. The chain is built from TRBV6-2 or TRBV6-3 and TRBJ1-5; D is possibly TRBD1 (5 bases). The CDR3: CASSRGLSNQPQHF. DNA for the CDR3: TGTGCCAGCAGTAGGGGTCTTAGCAATCAGCCCCAGCATTTT.